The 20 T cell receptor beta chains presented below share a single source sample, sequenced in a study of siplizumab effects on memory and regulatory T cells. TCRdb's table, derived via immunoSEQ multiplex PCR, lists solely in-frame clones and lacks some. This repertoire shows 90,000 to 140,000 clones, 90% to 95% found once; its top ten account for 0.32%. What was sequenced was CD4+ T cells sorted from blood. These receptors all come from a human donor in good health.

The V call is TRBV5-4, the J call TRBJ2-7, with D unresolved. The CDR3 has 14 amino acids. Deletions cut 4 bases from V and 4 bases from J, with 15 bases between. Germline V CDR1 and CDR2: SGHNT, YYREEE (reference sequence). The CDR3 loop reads CASSVPAPPYEQYF. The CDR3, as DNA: TGTGCCAGCAGCGTACCCGCTCCTCCTTACGAGCAGTACTTC. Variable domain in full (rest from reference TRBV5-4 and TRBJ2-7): ETGVTQSPTHLIKTRGQQVTLRCSSQSGHNTVSWYQQALGQGPQFIFQYYREEENGRGNFPPRFSGLQFPNYSSELNVNALELDDSALYLCASSVPAPPYEQYFGPGTRLTVT.

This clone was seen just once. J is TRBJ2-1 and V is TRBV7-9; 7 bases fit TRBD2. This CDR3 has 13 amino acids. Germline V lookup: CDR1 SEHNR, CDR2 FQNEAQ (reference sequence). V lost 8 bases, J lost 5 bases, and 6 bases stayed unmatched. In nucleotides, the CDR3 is TGTGCCAGCGCCGGGACTATCCACAATGAGCAGTTCTTC. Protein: CASAGTIHNEQFF.

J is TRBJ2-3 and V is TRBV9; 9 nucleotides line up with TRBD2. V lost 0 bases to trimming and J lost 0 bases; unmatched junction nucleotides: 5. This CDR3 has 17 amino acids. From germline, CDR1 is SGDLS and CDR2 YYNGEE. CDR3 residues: CASSVVASGISTDTQYF. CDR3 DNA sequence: TGTGCCAGCAGCGTAGTAGCTAGCGGGATTAGCACAGATACGCAGTATTTT. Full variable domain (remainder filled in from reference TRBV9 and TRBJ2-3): DSGVTQTPKHLITATGQRVTLRCSPRSGDLSVYWYQQSLDQGLQFLIQYYNGEERAKGNILERFSAQQFPDLHSELNLSSLELGDSALYFCASSVVASGISTDTQYFGPGTRLTVL.

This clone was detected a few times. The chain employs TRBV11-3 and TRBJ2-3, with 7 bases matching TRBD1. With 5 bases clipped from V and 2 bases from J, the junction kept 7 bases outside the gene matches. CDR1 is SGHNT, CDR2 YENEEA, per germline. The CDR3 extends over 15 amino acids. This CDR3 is CASSRGQIFTDTQYF. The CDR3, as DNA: TGTGCCAGCAGCCGGGGACAGATTTTCACAGATACGCAGTATTTT.

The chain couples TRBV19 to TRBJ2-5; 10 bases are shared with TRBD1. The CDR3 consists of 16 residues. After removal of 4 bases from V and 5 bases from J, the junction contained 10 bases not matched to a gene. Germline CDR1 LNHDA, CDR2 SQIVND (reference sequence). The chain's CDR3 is CASSRGQGGSSETQYF. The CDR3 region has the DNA TGTGCCAGTAGTAGAGGACAGGGGGGTTCTTCGGAGACCCAGTACTTC.

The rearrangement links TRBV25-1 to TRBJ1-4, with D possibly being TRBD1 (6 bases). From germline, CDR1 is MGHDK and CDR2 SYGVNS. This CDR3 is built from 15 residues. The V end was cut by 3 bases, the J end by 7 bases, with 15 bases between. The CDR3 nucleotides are TGTGCCAGCAGTGACGGGAAGCAGGGGCGTGAAAAACTGTTTTTT. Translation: CASSDGKQGREKLFF.

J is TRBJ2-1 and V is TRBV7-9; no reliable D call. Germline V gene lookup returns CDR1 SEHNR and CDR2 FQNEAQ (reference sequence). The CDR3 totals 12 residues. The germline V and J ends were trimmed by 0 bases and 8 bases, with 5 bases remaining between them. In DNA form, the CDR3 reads TGTGCCAGCAGCTTAGCAGGACATGAGCAGTTCTTC. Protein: CASSLAGHEQFF.

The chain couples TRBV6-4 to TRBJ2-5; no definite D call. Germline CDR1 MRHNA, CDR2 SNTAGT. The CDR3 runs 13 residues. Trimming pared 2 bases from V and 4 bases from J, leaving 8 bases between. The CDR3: CASSDRVGETQYF. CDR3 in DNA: TGTGCCAGCAGTGACAGGGTAGGAGAGACCCAGTACTTC.

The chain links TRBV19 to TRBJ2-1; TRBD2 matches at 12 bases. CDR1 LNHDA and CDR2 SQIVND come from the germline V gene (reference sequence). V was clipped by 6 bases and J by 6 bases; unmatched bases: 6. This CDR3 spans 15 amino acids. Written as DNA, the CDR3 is TGTGCCAGTAGCGGACTAGCGGGATTAGGCAATGAGCAGTTCTTC. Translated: CASSGLAGLGNEQFF.

CDR3 protein: CASSESRGGNEQFF. As DNA, the CDR3 is TGTGCCAGCAGTGAAAGCAGGGGGGGAAATGAGCAGTTCTTC. The chain joins TRBV2 to TRBJ2-1; tentatively, D is TRBD1 or TRBD2 (7 bases each). Germline loops: CDR1 SNHLY, CDR2 FYNNEI. Trimming left V 2 bases short and J 7 bases short, with 12 bases between. This CDR3 is 14 amino acids long.

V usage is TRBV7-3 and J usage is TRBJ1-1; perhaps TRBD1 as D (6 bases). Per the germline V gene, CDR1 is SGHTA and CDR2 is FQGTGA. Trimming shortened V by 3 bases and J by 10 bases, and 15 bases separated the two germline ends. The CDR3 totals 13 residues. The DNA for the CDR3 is TGTGCCAGCAGCTTTAGGGGGTCCGAGACAGCTTTCTTT. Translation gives CASSFRGSETAFF.

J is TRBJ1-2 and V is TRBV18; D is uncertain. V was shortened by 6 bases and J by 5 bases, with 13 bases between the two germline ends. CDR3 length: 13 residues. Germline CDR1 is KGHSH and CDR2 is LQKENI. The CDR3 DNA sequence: TGTGCCAGCTCCCACTCCCGGTTTTATGGCTACACCTTC. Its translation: CASSHSRFYGYTF.

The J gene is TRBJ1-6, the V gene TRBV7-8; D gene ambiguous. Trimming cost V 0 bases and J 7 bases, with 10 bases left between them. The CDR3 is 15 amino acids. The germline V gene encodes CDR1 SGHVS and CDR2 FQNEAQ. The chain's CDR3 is CASSLAGSMNSPLHF. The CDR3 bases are TGTGCCAGCAGCTTAGCGGGGAGCATGAATTCACCCCTCCACTTT.

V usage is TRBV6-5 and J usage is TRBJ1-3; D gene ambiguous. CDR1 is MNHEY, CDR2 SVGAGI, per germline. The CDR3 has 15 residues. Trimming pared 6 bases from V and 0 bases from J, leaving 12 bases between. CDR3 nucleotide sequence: TGTGCCAGCAGCAGAGGACCCAGCTCTGGAAACACCATATATTTT. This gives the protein CASSRGPSSGNTIYF.

CDR3 nucleotide sequence: TGTGCTAGTGTCCAGGACACCCCTTATCAGCCCCAGCATTTT. Its translation is CASVQDTPYQPQHF. The chain has TRBV12-5 and TRBJ1-5; a weak D match, TRBD1 (5 bases). There are 14 residues in the CDR3. The germline CDR1 and CDR2 sequences are LGHNT and FRNRAP. V was trimmed by 7 bases and J by 5 bases, leaving 15 bases between them.

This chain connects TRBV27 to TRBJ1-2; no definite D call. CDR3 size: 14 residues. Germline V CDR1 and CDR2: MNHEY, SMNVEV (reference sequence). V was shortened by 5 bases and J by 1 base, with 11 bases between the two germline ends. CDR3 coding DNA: TGTGCCAGCAGTGCGGGTGGAGTTAACTATGGCTACACCTTC. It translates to CASSAGGVNYGYTF.

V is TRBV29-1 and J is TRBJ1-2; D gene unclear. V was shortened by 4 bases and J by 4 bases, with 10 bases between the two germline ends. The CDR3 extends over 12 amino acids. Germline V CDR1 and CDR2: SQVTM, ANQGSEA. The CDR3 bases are TGCAGCGTTGCCGCAGGCCGCTATGGCTACACCTTC. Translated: CSVAAGRYGYTF.

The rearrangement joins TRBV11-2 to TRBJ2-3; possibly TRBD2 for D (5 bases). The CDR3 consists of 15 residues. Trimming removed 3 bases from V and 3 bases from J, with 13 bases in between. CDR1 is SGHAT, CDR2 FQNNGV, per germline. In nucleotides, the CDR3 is TGTGCCAGCAGCTTCTCTAGGACGGGGACAGATACGCAGTATTTT. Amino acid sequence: CASSFSRTGTDTQYF.

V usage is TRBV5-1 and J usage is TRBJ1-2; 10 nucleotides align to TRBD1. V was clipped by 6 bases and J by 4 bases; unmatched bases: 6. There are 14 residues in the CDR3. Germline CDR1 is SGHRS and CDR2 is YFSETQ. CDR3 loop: CASTRTGGTYGYTF. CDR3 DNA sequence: TGCGCCAGCACCCGGACAGGGGGTACCTATGGCTACACCTTC. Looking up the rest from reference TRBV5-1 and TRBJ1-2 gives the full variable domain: KAGVTQTPRYLIKTRGQQVTLSCSPISGHRSVSWYQQTPGQGLQFLFEYFSETQRNKGNFPGRFSGRQFSNSRSEMNVSTLELGDSALYLCASTRTGGTYGYTFGSGTRLTVV.

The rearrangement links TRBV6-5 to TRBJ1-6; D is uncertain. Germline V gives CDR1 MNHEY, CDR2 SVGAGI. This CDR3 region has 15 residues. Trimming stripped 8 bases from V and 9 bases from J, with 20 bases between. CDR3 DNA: TGTGCCAGCCAGCGAACGGTACCCGGCGCTTCACCCCTCCACTTT. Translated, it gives CASQRTVPGASPLHF.